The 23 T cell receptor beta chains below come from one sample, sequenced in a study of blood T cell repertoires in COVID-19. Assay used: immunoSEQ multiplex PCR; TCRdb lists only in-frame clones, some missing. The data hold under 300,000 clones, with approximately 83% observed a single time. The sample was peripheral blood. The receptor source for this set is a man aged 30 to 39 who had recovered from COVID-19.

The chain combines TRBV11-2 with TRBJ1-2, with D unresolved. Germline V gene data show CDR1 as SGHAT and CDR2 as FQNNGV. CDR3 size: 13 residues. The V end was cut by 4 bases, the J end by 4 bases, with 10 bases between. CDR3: CASSSLLSYGYTF. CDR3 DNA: TGTGCCAGCAGCTCCCTTCTGAGCTATGGCTACACCTTC.

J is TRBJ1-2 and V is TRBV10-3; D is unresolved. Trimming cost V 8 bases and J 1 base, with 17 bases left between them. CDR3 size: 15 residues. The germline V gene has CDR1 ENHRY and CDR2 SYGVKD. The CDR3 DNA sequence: TGTGCCATCCACCGGGAAGGACTGATTAACTATGGCTACACCTTC. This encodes CAIHREGLINYGYTF.

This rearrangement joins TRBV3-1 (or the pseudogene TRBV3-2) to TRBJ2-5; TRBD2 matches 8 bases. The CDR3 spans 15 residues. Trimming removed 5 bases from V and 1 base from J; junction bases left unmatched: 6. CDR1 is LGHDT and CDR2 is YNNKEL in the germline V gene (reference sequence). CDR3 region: CASSDFGGGQETQYF. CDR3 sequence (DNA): TGTGCCAGCAGCGACTTCGGGGGGGGCCAAGAGACCCAGTACTTC.

Here the CDR3 reads CASSFNSDSPLHF. The CDR3 bases are TGTGCCAGCAGCTTTAATTCAGATTCACCCCTCCACTTT. The genes are TRBV7-9 and TRBJ1-6, with D hard to call. There are 13 residues in the CDR3. The V end was cut by 3 bases, the J end by 8 bases, with 8 bases between. Per germline, CDR1 SEHNR and CDR2 FQNEAQ (reference sequence).

In DNA form, the CDR3 reads TGTGCCAGCAGTGAAATCGGGGTTGCCTACGAGCAGTACGTC. This gives the protein CASSEIGVAYEQYV. The gene calls are TRBV6-1 and TRBJ2-7, with D perhaps TRBD2 (5 bases). Germline CDR1 MNHNS, CDR2 SASEGT. CDR3 length: 14 amino acids. Trimming shortened V by 2 bases and J by 2 bases, and 10 bases separated the two germline ends.

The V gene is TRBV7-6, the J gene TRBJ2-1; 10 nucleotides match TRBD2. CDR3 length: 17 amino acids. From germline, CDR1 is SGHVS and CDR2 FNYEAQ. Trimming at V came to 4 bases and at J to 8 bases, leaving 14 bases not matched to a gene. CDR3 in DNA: TGTGCCAGCAGCTCCTTGCCCCGGACTAGCGGAAGCTATGAGCAGTTCTTC. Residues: CASSSLPRTSGSYEQFF.

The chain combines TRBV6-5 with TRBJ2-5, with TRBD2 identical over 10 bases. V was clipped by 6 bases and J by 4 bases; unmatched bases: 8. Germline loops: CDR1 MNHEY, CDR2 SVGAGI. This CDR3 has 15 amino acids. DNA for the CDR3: TGTGCCAGCAGAACAAGCGGGGGGGCCGGAGAGACCCAGTACTTC. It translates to CASRTSGGAGETQYF.

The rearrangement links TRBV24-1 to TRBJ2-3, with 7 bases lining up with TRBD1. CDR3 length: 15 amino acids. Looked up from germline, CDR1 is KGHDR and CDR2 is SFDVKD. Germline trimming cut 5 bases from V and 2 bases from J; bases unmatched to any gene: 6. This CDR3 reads CATSARDSPTDTQYF. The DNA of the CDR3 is TGTGCCACCAGTGCCCGGGACAGCCCCACAGATACGCAGTATTTT.

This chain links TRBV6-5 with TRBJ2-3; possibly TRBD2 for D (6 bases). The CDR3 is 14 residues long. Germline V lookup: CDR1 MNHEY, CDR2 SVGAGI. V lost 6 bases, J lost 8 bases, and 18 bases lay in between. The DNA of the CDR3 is TGTGCCAGCAGAGCCTCCCTAGCGAGTGTTACGCAGTATTTT. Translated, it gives CASRASLASVTQYF.

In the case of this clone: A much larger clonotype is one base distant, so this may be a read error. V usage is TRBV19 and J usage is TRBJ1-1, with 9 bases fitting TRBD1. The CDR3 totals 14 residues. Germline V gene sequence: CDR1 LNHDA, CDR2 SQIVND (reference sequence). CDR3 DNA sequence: TGTGCCAGTAGTATAGATACAGGGGGCACTGAAACTTTCTTT. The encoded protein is CASSIDTGGTETFF.

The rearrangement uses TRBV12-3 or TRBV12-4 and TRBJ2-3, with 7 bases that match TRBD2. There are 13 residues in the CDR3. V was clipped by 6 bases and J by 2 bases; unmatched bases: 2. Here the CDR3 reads CASSGGSTDTQYF. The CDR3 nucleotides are TGTGCCAGCAGCGGGGGGTCCACAGATACGCAGTATTTT.

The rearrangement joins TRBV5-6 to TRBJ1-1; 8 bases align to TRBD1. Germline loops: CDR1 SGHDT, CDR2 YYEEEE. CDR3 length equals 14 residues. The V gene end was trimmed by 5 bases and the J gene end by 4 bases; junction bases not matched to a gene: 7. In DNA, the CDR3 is TGTGCCAGCAGACAAGGACAGGGATCCACTGAAGCTTTCTTT. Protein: CASRQGQGSTEAFF.

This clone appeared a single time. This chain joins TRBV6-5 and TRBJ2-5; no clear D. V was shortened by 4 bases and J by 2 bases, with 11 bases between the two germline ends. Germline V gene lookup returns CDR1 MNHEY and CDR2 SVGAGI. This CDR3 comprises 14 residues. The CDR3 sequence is CASSLRQAQETQYF. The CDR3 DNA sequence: TGTGCCAGCAGTTTAAGGCAGGCTCAAGAGACCCAGTACTTC.

The CDR3 loop reads CASSLDTSYGYTF. CDR3 bases: TGTGCCAGCAGTCTGGACACTTCCTATGGCTACACCTTC. The V gene is TRBV12-3 or TRBV12-4, the J gene TRBJ1-2, with D possibly matching TRBD1 (5 bases). The CDR3 is 13 amino acids. The V end was cut by 5 bases, the J end by 4 bases, with 11 bases between.

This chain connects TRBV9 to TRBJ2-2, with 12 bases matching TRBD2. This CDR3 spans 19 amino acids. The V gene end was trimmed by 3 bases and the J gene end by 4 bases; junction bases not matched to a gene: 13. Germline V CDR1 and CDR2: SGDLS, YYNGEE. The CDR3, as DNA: TGTGCCAGCAGCGCATCAGCTAGCGGGGGGGCCCGGCGCACCGGGGAGCTGTTTTTT. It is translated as CASSASASGGARRTGELFF.

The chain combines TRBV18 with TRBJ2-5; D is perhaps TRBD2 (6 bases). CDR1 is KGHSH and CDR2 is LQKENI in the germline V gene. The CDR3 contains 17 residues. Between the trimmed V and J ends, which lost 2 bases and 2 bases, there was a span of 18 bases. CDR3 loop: CASSPAIVGGTQETQYF. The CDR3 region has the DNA TGTGCCAGCTCACCAGCGATCGTCGGGGGAACTCAAGAGACCCAGTACTTC.

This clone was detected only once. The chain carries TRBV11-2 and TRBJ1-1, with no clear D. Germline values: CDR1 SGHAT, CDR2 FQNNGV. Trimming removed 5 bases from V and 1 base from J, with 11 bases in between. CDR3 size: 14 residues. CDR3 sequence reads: CASSPRRENTEAFF. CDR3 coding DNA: TGTGCCAGCAGCCCGAGGAGAGAGAACACTGAAGCTTTCTTT.

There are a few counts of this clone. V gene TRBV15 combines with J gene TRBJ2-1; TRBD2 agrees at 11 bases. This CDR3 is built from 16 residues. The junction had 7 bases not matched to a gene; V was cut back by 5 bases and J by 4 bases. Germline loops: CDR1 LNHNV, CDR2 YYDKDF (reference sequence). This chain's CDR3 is CATSRSGTSGYNEQFF. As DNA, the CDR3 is TGTGCCACCAGCCGGAGTGGGACTAGCGGTTACAATGAGCAGTTCTTC.

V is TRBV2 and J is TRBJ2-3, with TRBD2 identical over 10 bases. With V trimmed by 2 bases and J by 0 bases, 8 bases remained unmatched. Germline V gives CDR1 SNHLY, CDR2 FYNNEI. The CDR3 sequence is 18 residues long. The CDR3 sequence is CASSERASGGRSTDTQYF. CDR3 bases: TGTGCCAGCAGTGAACGGGCTAGCGGGGGACGTAGCACAGATACGCAGTATTTT.

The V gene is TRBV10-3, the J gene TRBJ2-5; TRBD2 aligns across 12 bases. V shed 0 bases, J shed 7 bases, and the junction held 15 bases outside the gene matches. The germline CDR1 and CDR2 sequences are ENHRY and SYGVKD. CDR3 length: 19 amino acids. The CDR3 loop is CAISESSGLAGPESGTQYF. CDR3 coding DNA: TGTGCCATCAGTGAGTCTTCGGGACTAGCGGGTCCGGAGTCGGGGACCCAGTACTTC.

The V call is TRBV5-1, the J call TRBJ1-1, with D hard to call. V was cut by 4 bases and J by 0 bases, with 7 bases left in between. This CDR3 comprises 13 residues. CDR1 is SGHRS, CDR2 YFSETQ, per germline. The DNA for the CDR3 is TGCGCCAGCAGCGTACAAATGAACACTGAAGCTTTCTTT. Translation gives CASSVQMNTEAFF.

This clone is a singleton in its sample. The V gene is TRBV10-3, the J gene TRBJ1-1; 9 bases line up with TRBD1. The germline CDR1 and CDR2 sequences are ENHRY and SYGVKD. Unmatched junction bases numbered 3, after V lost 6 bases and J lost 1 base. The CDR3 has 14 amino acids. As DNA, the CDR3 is TGTGCCATCAGGGGACAGGGATCGAACACTGAAGCTTTCTTT. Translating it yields CAIRGQGSNTEAFF.

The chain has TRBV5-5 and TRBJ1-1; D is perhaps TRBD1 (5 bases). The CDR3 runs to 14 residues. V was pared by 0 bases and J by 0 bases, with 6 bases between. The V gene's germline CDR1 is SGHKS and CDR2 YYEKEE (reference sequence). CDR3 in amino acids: CASSLGQMNTEAFF. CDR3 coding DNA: TGTGCCAGCAGCTTGGGACAGATGAACACTGAAGCTTTCTTT. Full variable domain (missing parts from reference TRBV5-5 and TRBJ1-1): DAGVTQSPTHLIKTRGQQVTLRCSPISGHKSVSWYQQVLGQGPQFIFQYYEKEERGRGNFPDRFSARQFPNYSSELNVNALLLGDSALYLCASSLGQMNTEAFFGQGTRLTVV.